This T cell receptor beta chain was captured in a study of cytomegalovirus exposure and HLA in healthy donors. Clones were sequenced by immunoSEQ multiplex PCR, and TCRdb holds only the in-frame ones, with some missing. The sample carries 71,000 or so clones, around 94% recorded once. Note on this clone: Its specificity is unknown.

J lost 1 base, V lost 1 base, and 7 bases had no gene match. The CDR3 loop spans 17 amino acids. Germline CDR1 reads MGHRA; CDR2 reads YSYEKL. Study-level points and caveats: TCR sequences were mostly rare, though some public TCRs occurred in many donors. The finding came from a later analysis; first-cohort TCR clusters tended to co-occur in the roughly 110 validation repertoires. The investigators catalogued 160 or so TCR beta chains as cytomegalovirus-associated.

The rearrangement joins TRBV4-1 to TRBJ1-2; the match to TRBD1 covers 9 bases. The clonotype comes from a young woman in good health and CMV-seronegative. The sequenced material came from PBMCs. CDR3 bases: TGCGCCAGCAGCCAAGCCTCCGGGACAGGGCTTAACTATGGCTACACCTTC. This sequence encodes CASSQASGTGLNYGYTF.